This T cell receptor (beta chain) appears in the sequencing data of a study of immune characterization of retroperitoneal liposarcoma. The CDR3 extends over 14 amino acids. Germline CDR1 and CDR2: MNHEY and SVGAGI. TCRdb itself ran the PCR reads through MiXCR, one entry per CDR3 protein. Of more than 3,000 distinct CDR3 sequences in the sample, approximately 45% were seen once. The chain carries TRBV6-5 and TRBJ2-7, with TRBD1 identical over 7 bases. Near its end, the DNA agrees better with TRBJ2-5, so the J call may be wrong. Material: tumor tissue. This receptor was obtained from a male donor with retroperitoneal liposarcoma. As DNA, the CDR3 is TGTGCCAGCAGTCGTGGGACAGACCAAGAGACCCAGTACTTC. Protein product: CASSRGTDQETQYF.